Listed below are T cell receptor beta chains from one sample, sequenced in a study of T cell responses to AZD1222 COVID-19 vaccine. Clones were sequenced by immunoSEQ multiplex PCR, and TCRdb holds only the in-frame ones, with some missing. This sample has some 80,000 clones, with around 90% found just once. The material was peripheral blood, obtained on day 0 of MenACWY control vaccination. The receptors here all came from an adult in good health. Each CDR3 is given with its conserved first and last residue. D genes are given only for firm matches. Clone size, where shown, is once, few, many, or a class for clones that have expanded.

v_gene: TRBV6-6; j_gene: TRBJ1-4; abundance: NA; d_gene: TRBD1; CDR3aa: CASSTRTGGNEKLFF; CDR3nt: TGTGCCAGCAGTACTAGGACAGGGGGAAATGAAAAACTGTTTTTT
v_gene: TRBV27; j_gene: TRBJ2-7; abundance: NA; d_gene: NA; CDR3aa: CASSLSWGAVGEQYF; CDR3nt: TGTGCCAGCAGTTTATCGTGGGGGGCGGTAGGCGAGCAGTACTTC
v_gene: TRBV6-5; j_gene: TRBJ1-5; abundance: few; d_gene: TRBD1; CDR3aa: CASNRDSDYQPQHF; CDR3nt: TGTGCCAGCAACCGGGACAGCGATTATCAGCCCCAGCATTTT
v_gene: TRBV30; j_gene: TRBJ1-6; abundance: NA; d_gene: TRBD1; CDR3aa: CAWSSGQAWSPLHF; CDR3nt: TGTGCCTGGAGTAGTGGACAGGCTTGGTCACCCCTCCACTTT
v_gene: TRBV6-5; j_gene: TRBJ1-1; abundance: NA; d_gene: NA; CDR3aa: CASSYGHPNTEAFF; CDR3nt: TGTGCCAGCAGTTACGGGCACCCGAACACTGAAGCTTTCTTT
v_gene: TRBV7-2; j_gene: TRBJ2-7; abundance: NA; d_gene: TRBD1; CDR3aa: CASSVRDSLYEQYF; CDR3nt: TGTGCCAGCAGCGTCCGGGACAGCCTCTACGAGCAGTACTTC
v_gene: TRBV28; j_gene: TRBJ2-5; abundance: NA; d_gene: NA; CDR3aa: CASNRRAQETQYF; CDR3nt: TGTGCCAGCAATCGAAGGGCACAAGAGACCCAGTACTTC
v_gene: TRBV9; j_gene: TRBJ2-6; abundance: NA; d_gene: NA; CDR3aa: CASSVSPYGAVDQSGANVLTF; CDR3nt: TGTGCCAGCAGCGTATCACCCTACGGGGCTGTAGACCAGTCTGGGGCCAACGTCCTGACTTTC
v_gene: TRBV4-1; j_gene: TRBJ2-1; abundance: NA; d_gene: TRBD2; CDR3aa: CASSQSASGGKGAYNEQFF; CDR3nt: TGCGCCAGCAGCCAATCGGCTAGCGGGGGGAAAGGCGCCTACAATGAGCAGTTCTTC
v_gene: TRBV7-2; j_gene: TRBJ1-2; abundance: NA; d_gene: NA; CDR3aa: CASSRDPSNYGYTF; CDR3nt: TGTGCCAGCAGCCGGGACCCCTCTAACTATGGCTACACCTTC
v_gene: TRBV7-2; j_gene: TRBJ2-7; abundance: few; d_gene: TRBD2; CDR3aa: CASSSLAGGSYEQYF; CDR3nt: TGTGCCAGCAGCTCACTAGCGGGGGGTTCCTACGAGCAGTACTTC
v_gene: TRBV5-1; j_gene: TRBJ2-2; abundance: NA; d_gene: NA; CDR3aa: CASSWDSKGRGELFF; CDR3nt: TGCGCCAGCAGCTGGGACTCCAAGGGTCGGGGGGAGCTGTTTTTT
v_gene: TRBV19; j_gene: TRBJ1-2; abundance: NA; d_gene: NA; CDR3aa: CASRFPQGEAQYGYTF; CDR3nt: TGTGCCAGTAGATTCCCCCAAGGAGAGGCACAGTATGGCTACACCTTC
v_gene: TRBV4-2; j_gene: TRBJ2-3; abundance: NA; d_gene: NA; CDR3aa: CASSQDDASHTDTQYF; CDR3nt: TGTGCCAGCAGCCAAGACGACGCATCTCACACAGATACGCAGTATTTT
v_gene: TRBV5-6; j_gene: TRBJ1-2; abundance: once; d_gene: NA; CDR3aa: CASTRGPANYGYTF; CDR3nt: TGTGCCAGCACCCGAGGCCCAGCTAACTATGGCTACACCTTC
v_gene: TRBV6-2/TRBV6-3; j_gene: TRBJ1-5; abundance: NA; d_gene: NA; CDR3aa: CASTPSVGYQPQHF; CDR3nt: TGTGCCAGCACCCCCTCGGTGGGGTATCAGCCCCAGCATTTT
v_gene: TRBV10-1; j_gene: TRBJ2-7; abundance: few; d_gene: NA; CDR3aa: CARTEGVWYEQYF; CDR3nt: TGCGCCAGAACAGAGGGTGTTTGGTACGAGCAGTACTTC
v_gene: TRBV6-4; j_gene: TRBJ2-2; abundance: few; d_gene: NA; CDR3aa: CASSVGGDTGELFF; CDR3nt: TGTGCCAGCAGTGTAGGGGGGGACACCGGGGAGCTGTTTTTT
v_gene: TRBV5-5; j_gene: TRBJ2-7; abundance: NA; d_gene: TRBD1; CDR3aa: CASSLGQGRYEQYF; CDR3nt: TGTGCCAGCAGCCTGGGACAGGGAAGATACGAGCAGTACTTC
v_gene: TRBV6-2/TRBV6-3; j_gene: TRBJ2-7; abundance: NA; d_gene: TRBD2; CDR3aa: CASSYDPGGSSYEQYF; CDR3nt: TGTGCCAGCAGTTACGACCCTGGCGGGAGCTCCTACGAGCAGTACTTC
v_gene: TRBV2; j_gene: TRBJ1-3; abundance: NA; d_gene: NA; CDR3aa: CASSEEGRNTIYF; CDR3nt: TGTGCCAGCAGTGAGGAGGGGAGGAACACCATATATTTT
v_gene: TRBV6-2/TRBV6-3; j_gene: TRBJ2-1; abundance: NA; d_gene: TRBD1; CDR3aa: CASSSGTANYNEQFF; CDR3nt: TGTGCCAGCAGTTCCGGGACAGCCAACTACAATGAGCAGTTCTTC
v_gene: TRBV7-9; j_gene: TRBJ2-7; abundance: NA; d_gene: NA; CDR3aa: CASSLLDSTYEQYF; CDR3nt: TGTGCCAGCAGCTTATTGGACTCAACCTACGAGCAGTACTTC
v_gene: TRBV29-1; j_gene: TRBJ1-3; abundance: NA; d_gene: NA; CDR3aa: CSVENGNTIYF; CDR3nt: TGCAGCGTTGAAAACGGAAACACCATATATTTT
v_gene: TRBV24-1; j_gene: TRBJ2-1; abundance: NA; d_gene: TRBD2; CDR3aa: CATSDFTSDYNEQFF; CDR3nt: TGTGCCACCAGTGATTTCACTAGCGACTACAATGAGCAGTTCTTC
v_gene: TRBV5-4; j_gene: TRBJ2-1; abundance: NA; d_gene: NA; CDR3aa: CASSPSVSPISYNEQFF; CDR3nt: TGTGCCAGCAGCCCCTCCGTTAGCCCTATCTCCTACAATGAGCAGTTCTTC
v_gene: TRBV9; j_gene: TRBJ2-1; abundance: NA; d_gene: NA; CDR3aa: CASSATDSSYNEQFF; CDR3nt: TGTGCCAGCAGCGCGACAGACAGCTCCTACAATGAGCAGTTCTTC
v_gene: TRBV19; j_gene: TRBJ1-2; abundance: NA; d_gene: NA; CDR3aa: CASSISRRASGYTF; CDR3nt: TGTGCCAGTAGTATCAGTCGTCGCGCGAGTGGCTACACCTTC
v_gene: TRBV3-1/TRBV3-2; j_gene: TRBJ1-2; abundance: once; d_gene: TRBD1; CDR3aa: CASSQESLGTVGYTF; CDR3nt: TGTGCCAGCAGCCAAGAGTCCCTCGGGACAGTAGGCTACACCTTC
v_gene: TRBV7-2; j_gene: TRBJ2-7; abundance: NA; d_gene: TRBD2; CDR3aa: CASSLSSGGAGARQYF; CDR3nt: TGTGCCAGCAGCTTAAGTAGCGGGGGGGCTGGGGCTAGGCAGTACTTC
v_gene: TRBV30; j_gene: TRBJ1-1; abundance: few; d_gene: NA; CDR3aa: CAWISGYTEAFF; CDR3nt: TGTGCCTGGATATCAGGATACACTGAAGCTTTCTTT
v_gene: TRBV7-9; j_gene: TRBJ1-6; abundance: NA; d_gene: NA; CDR3aa: CASSLVVRDSPLHF; CDR3nt: TGTGCCAGCAGCTTAGTTGTACGGGATTCACCCCTCCACTTT
v_gene: TRBV18; j_gene: TRBJ1-2; abundance: NA; d_gene: NA; CDR3aa: CASSPPGGGDGYTF; CDR3nt: TGTGCCAGCTCCCCACCGGGGGGGGGCGATGGCTACACCTTC
v_gene: TRBV7-7; j_gene: TRBJ1-1; abundance: NA; d_gene: NA; CDR3aa: CASSLTPGTEAFF; CDR3nt: TGTGCTAGCAGCTTGACCCCAGGAACTGAAGCTTTCTTT
v_gene: TRBV6-5; j_gene: TRBJ1-2; abundance: NA; d_gene: NA; CDR3aa: CASRPLGRAGGYTF; CDR3nt: TGTGCCAGCAGGCCCCTGGGGAGGGCAGGGGGCTACACCTTC
v_gene: TRBV14; j_gene: TRBJ1-4; abundance: NA; d_gene: NA; CDR3aa: CASSQGPGVHNEKLFF; CDR3nt: TGTGCCAGCAGCCAAGGCCCGGGGGTCCACAATGAAAAACTGTTTTTT
v_gene: TRBV30; j_gene: TRBJ2-3; abundance: NA; d_gene: NA; CDR3aa: CAWSATDTQYF; CDR3nt: TGTGCCTGGAGTGCGACAGATACGCAGTATTTT
v_gene: TRBV6-5; j_gene: TRBJ1-4; abundance: NA; d_gene: TRBD1; CDR3aa: CASQGGGSNEKLFF; CDR3nt: TGTGCCAGCCAAGGAGGGGGCTCTAATGAAAAACTGTTTTTT
v_gene: TRBV6-6; j_gene: TRBJ1-5; abundance: NA; d_gene: NA; CDR3aa: CASSYVGGQPQHF; CDR3nt: TGTGCCAGCAGTTATGTAGGGGGACAGCCCCAGCATTTT
v_gene: TRBV7-8; j_gene: TRBJ2-6; abundance: NA; d_gene: NA; CDR3aa: CASSGTGSSGANVLTF; CDR3nt: TGTGCCAGCAGCGGCACAGGGAGCTCTGGGGCCAACGTCCTGACTTTC
v_gene: TRBV5-1; j_gene: TRBJ1-2; abundance: NA; d_gene: TRBD1; CDR3aa: CASSLSTGGADGYTF; CDR3nt: TGCGCCAGCAGCTTGTCTACAGGGGGCGCGGATGGCTACACCTTC
v_gene: TRBV7-9; j_gene: TRBJ1-1; abundance: NA; d_gene: NA; CDR3aa: CASSPLPGTEAFF; CDR3nt: TGTGCCAGCAGCCCCCTCCCAGGGACTGAAGCTTTCTTT
v_gene: TRBV25-1; j_gene: TRBJ1-3; abundance: NA; d_gene: NA; CDR3aa: CASTTTVSGNTIYF; CDR3nt: TGTGCCAGCACAACTACAGTCTCTGGAAACACCATATATTTT
v_gene: TRBV7-9; j_gene: TRBJ1-1; abundance: NA; d_gene: NA; CDR3aa: CASSGGTEGNTEAFF; CDR3nt: TGTGCCAGCAGTGGAGGTACGGAGGGGAACACTGAAGCTTTCTTT
v_gene: TRBV5-5; j_gene: TRBJ2-2; abundance: NA; d_gene: NA; CDR3aa: CASSLTDGNTGELFF; CDR3nt: TGTGCCAGCAGCTTGACGGACGGGAACACCGGGGAGCTGTTTTTT
v_gene: TRBV5-1; j_gene: TRBJ2-3; abundance: once; d_gene: NA; CDR3aa: CASSLLQGLGTDTQYF; CDR3nt: TGCGCCAGCAGCTTGTTGCAGGGACTGGGCACAGATACGCAGTATTTT
v_gene: TRBV4-1; j_gene: TRBJ1-5; abundance: NA; d_gene: TRBD1; CDR3aa: CASSLEQGASNQPQHF; CDR3nt: TGCGCCAGCAGCCTCGAACAGGGGGCCAGCAATCAGCCCCAGCATTTT
v_gene: TRBV3-1/TRBV3-2; j_gene: TRBJ2-7; abundance: NA; d_gene: NA; CDR3aa: CASSQVRNEQYF; CDR3nt: TGTGCCAGCAGCCAAGTCAGGAACGAGCAGTACTTC
v_gene: TRBV29-1; j_gene: TRBJ2-5; abundance: NA; d_gene: NA; CDR3aa: CSVDGGFGETQYF; CDR3nt: TGCAGCGTTGACGGGGGTTTCGGAGAGACCCAGTACTTC
v_gene: TRBV5-3; j_gene: TRBJ1-5; abundance: NA; d_gene: NA; CDR3aa: CARSAHDQPQHF; CDR3nt: TGTGCCAGAAGCGCCCACGATCAGCCCCAGCATTTT
v_gene: TRBV7-9; j_gene: TRBJ2-7; abundance: NA; d_gene: NA; CDR3aa: CASSLVMGNNEQYF; CDR3nt: TGTGCCAGCAGCTTAGTGATGGGTAACAACGAGCAGTACTTC
v_gene: TRBV24-1; j_gene: TRBJ2-2; abundance: NA; d_gene: NA; CDR3aa: CATSDPSSVNGELFF; CDR3nt: TGTGCCACCAGTGATCCTTCCTCGGTGAACGGGGAGCTGTTTTTT